The 15 T cell receptor beta chains listed next were all sequenced from one sample in a study of tumor-infiltrating lymphocytes in oesophageal squamous cell carcinoma. TCRdb reprocessed the PCR reads via MiXCR and lists one record per CDR3 protein. Among about 22,000 distinct CDR3 sequences listed, around 37% were seen once. Source material: esophageal tumor tissue. The receptors derive from a female donor with esophageal squamous cell carcinoma.

V usage is TRBV7-2 and J usage is TRBJ2-7, with 7 bases identical to TRBD2. This CDR3 is 17 amino acids long. V was pared by 2 bases and J by 0 bases, with 10 bases of the junction left unmatched. Germline V gene sequence: CDR1 SGHTA, CDR2 FQGNSA. The CDR3 DNA is TGTGCCAGCAGCTTATCTTCGGCGGGGGAACGCTCCTACGAGCAGTACTTC. Amino acids: CASSLSSAGERSYEQYF.

The chain employs TRBV12-3 or TRBV12-4 and TRBJ2-3, with 14 bases lining up with TRBD2. The length of the CDR3 is 16 residues. V gave up 6 bases and J gave up 2 bases; unmatched junction bases: 4. The CDR3 nucleotides read TGTGCCAGCAGGGGGACTAGCGGGAGCGTCACAGATACGCAGTATTTT. Protein sequence: CASRGTSGSVTDTQYF.

The chain has TRBV12-3 or TRBV12-4 and TRBJ2-1; no clear D. There are 14 residues in the CDR3. The ends were cut back, 6 bases at V and 0 bases at J, with 9 bases in the middle. Here the CDR3 reads CASSRTGSYNEQFF. DNA of the CDR3: TGTGCCAGCAGCCGGACGGGCTCCTACAATGAGCAGTTCTTC.

This clonotype qualifies as medium-sized. This chain links TRBV6-1 with TRBJ2-3, with 9 nucleotides matching TRBD1. Per germline, CDR1 MNHNS and CDR2 SASEGT. V was clipped by 2 bases and J by 2 bases; unmatched bases: 2. The CDR3 totals 15 residues. The chain's CDR3 is CASSERQGVTDTQYF. The CDR3 nucleotides are TGTGCCAGCAGTGAAAGACAGGGGGTCACAGATACGCAGTATTTT.

This clonotype was counted many times. The chain has TRBV5-8 and TRBJ2-1; 9 nucleotides match TRBD2. Looked up from germline, CDR1 is SGHTS and CDR2 is YDEGEE. The CDR3 is made up of 15 amino acids. The V and J ends lost 1 base and 4 bases, in that order; junction bases with no gene match: 3. CDR3 sequence (DNA): TGTGCCAGCAGCTTGACTAGCGGGCTGTACAATGAGCAGTTCTTC. Protein product: CASSLTSGLYNEQFF.

In its sample, this clonotype is medium-sized (0.01 to 0.1%). The chain employs TRBV7-8 and TRBJ2-2, with 11 bases that match TRBD2. V trimming: 6 bases; J trimming: 5 bases; junction bases outside the gene matches: 5. CDR3 size: 15 residues. Germline CDR1 SGHVS, CDR2 FQNEAQ. CDR3 nucleotide sequence: TGTGCCAGCAGTACTAGCGGGAGTCAAACCGGGGAGCTGTTTTTT. This sequence encodes CASSTSGSQTGELFF.

This clonotype is deemed medium-sized. The genes are TRBV7-9 and TRBJ1-2, with 9 nucleotides matching TRBD1. The length of the CDR3 is 15 residues. The V segment lost 0 bases and the J segment 6 bases; nucleotides outside the gene matches: 5. From germline, CDR1 is SEHNR and CDR2 FQNEAQ (reference sequence). DNA for the CDR3: TGTGCCAGCAGCTTAGCTTGGACAGGGGAAGATGGCTACACCTTC. Its translation: CASSLAWTGEDGYTF.

The DNA of the CDR3 is TGTGCCAGCAGCCCACCCGGGGGACGCAAAAACATTCAGTACTTC. Protein sequence: CASSPPGGRKNIQYF. The chain is built from TRBV7-3 and TRBJ2-5; D perhaps matches TRBD2 (6 bases). TRBJ2-4 explains the end of the DNA better; the J call may be wrong. Germline V gene data show CDR1 as SGHTA and CDR2 as FQGTGA. The CDR3 sequence is 15 residues long.

This clonotype has at least ten counts. V gene TRBV28 combines with J gene TRBJ2-5; 7 nucleotides agree with TRBD1. The end of the DNA is better explained by TRBJ2-7, so the J call may be wrong. This CDR3 spans 15 amino acids. Germline CDR1 reads MDHEN; CDR2 reads SYDVKM. The CDR3 loop is CASRPGLGQTHEQYF. The CDR3 DNA sequence: TGTGCCAGCAGACCCGGGTTGGGACAGACCCACGAGCAGTACTTC.

Remarks on this clonotype: This could be a read error, since a much larger clone is one nucleotide away. Lacking the conserved final phenylalanine or tryptophan, this CDR3 likely reflects a read error. This rearrangement joins TRBV27 to TRBJ2-5, with 10 bases aligning to TRBD2. The J call is in doubt because the DNA end fits TRBJ2-7 better. CDR1 and CDR2 from the germline V gene are MNHEY and SMNVEV (reference sequence). This CDR3 has 14 residues. The CDR3 DNA sequence: TGTGCCAGCAGTCCGCGACTAGCGGGCTACGAGCAGTACTTA. Protein: CASSPRLAGYEQYL.

Ten or more counts support this clonotype. The chain is built from TRBV28 and TRBJ2-2; D unclear. The CDR3 is 12 amino acids. Trimming took 1 base from V and 7 from J, leaving 4 bases between them. Germline CDR1 is MDHEN and CDR2 is SYDVKM. The CDR3 DNA follows: TGTGCCAGCAGTTTATTTAGCGGGGAGCTGTTTTTT. Residues: CASSLFSGELFF.

This clonotype was detected many times. The CDR3 DNA reads TGTGCCAGTAGCCGCGCCCGTAACTATGGCTACACCTTC. Amino acids: CASSRARNYGYTF. The chain carries TRBV19 and TRBJ1-2, with no clear D. From germline, CDR1 is LNHDA and CDR2 SQIVND (reference sequence). The CDR3 runs 13 residues. V was shortened by 6 bases and J by 1 base, with 9 bases between the two germline ends. Full variable domain (remainder filled in from reference TRBV19 and TRBJ1-2): DGGITQSPKYLFRKEGQNVTLSCEQNLNHDAMYWYRQDPGQGLRLIYYSQIVNDFQKGDIAEGYSVSREKKESFPLTVTSAQKNPTAFYLCASSRARNYGYTFGSGTRLTVV.

This clonotype is medium-sized. J is TRBJ2-6 and V is TRBV11-2, with TRBD1 matching over 8 bases. V lost 5 bases to trimming and J lost 1 base; unmatched junction nucleotides: 1. Germline values: CDR1 SGHAT, CDR2 FQNNGV. This CDR3 is 15 amino acids long. CDR3 in DNA: TGTGCCAGCAGCCGGACAGGGTCTGGGGCCAACGTCCTGACTTTC. It encodes CASSRTGSGANVLTF.

In the case of this clonotype: At one boundary the junction diverges from the germline segment, which might be a read error. V and J are TRBV6-2 or TRBV6-3 and TRBJ2-7; a weak D match, TRBD1 (6 bases). Germline V gene lookup returns CDR1 MNHEY and CDR2 SVGEGT. This CDR3 spans 14 amino acids. CDR3: CASSLQGQDSPLHF. CDR3 DNA: TGTGCCAGCAGTCTACAGGGTCAGGATTCACCCCTCCACTTC.

CDR3 sequence reads: CASSSNSGNTIYF. In nucleotides, the CDR3 is TGTGCCAGCAGCTCGAACTCTGGAAACACCATATATTTT. The rearrangement joins TRBV5-6 to TRBJ1-3; D remains unclear. Trimming pared 3 bases from V and 0 bases from J, leaving 4 bases between. Germline V gene lookup returns CDR1 SGHDT and CDR2 YYEEEE. This CDR3 has 13 residues.